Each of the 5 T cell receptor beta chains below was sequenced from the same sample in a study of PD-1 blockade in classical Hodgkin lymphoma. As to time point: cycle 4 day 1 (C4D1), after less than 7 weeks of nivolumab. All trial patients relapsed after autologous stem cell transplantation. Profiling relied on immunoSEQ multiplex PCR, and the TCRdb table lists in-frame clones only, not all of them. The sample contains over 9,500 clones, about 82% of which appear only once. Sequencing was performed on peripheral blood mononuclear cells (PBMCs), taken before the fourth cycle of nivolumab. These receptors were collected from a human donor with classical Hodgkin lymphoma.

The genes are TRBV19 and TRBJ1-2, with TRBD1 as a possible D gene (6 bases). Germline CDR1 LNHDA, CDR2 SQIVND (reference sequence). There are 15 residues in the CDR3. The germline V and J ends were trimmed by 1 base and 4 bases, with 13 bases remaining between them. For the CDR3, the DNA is TGTGCCAGTAGTATAGGTCGGGGGCCGGTCTATGGCTACACCTTC. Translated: CASSIGRGPVYGYTF.

This CDR3 reads CASSHGQAYEQYF. CDR3 nucleotides: TGTGCCAGCAGTCACGGACAGGCCTACGAGCAGTACTTC. The chain links TRBV27 to TRBJ2-7; TRBD1 matches 7 bases. Trimming took 5 bases from V and 2 from J; bases not matched to a gene: 3. The CDR3 contains 13 residues. Germline V CDR1 and CDR2: MNHEY, SMNVEV (reference sequence).

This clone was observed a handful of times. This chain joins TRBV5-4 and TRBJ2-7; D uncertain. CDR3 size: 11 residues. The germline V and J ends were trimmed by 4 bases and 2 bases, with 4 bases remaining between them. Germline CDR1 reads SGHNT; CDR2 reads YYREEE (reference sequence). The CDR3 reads CASSNTYEQYF. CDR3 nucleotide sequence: TGTGCCAGCAGCAACACCTACGAGCAGTACTTC.

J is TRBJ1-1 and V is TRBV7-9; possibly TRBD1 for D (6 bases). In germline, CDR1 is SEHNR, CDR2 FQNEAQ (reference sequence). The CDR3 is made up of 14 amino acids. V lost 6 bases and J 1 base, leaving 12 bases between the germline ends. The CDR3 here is CASSRGTSNTEAFF. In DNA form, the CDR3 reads TGTGCCAGCAGTAGGGGGACTTCGAACACTGAAGCTTTCTTT.

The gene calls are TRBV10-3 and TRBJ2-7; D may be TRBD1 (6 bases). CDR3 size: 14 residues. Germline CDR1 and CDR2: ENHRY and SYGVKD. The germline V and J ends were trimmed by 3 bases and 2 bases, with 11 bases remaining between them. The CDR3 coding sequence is TGTGCCATCAGTGAATGGCAGGGGACCTACGAGCAGTACTTC. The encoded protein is CAISEWQGTYEQYF.